The rows below give T cell receptor beta chains drawn from one sample of a study of vaccination and CD4 T cells after COVID-19. No cognate antigen is known for these TCRs. MiXCR, run by TCRdb on the PCR reads, gives a single entry per CDR3 protein. The table includes tens of thousands of distinct CDR3 sequences, 66% detected once. The sequenced sample consisted of CD4+ T cells from blood, cultured in vitro. The receptors derive from a human donor who had recovered from COVID-19. Each CDR3 is given with its conserved first and last residue. Each record gives: CDR3 DNA, CDR3 protein, D gene, J gene, V gene, clone size. A D gene is named only where the DNA matches it firmly. Only some rows state a clone size, as once, few, many or a class for expanded clones.

CDR3 DNA: TGTGCCAGCAGAATGACAGGGGGCACGGGGAACACTGAAGCTTTCTTT
CDR3 protein: CASRMTGGTGNTEAFF
D gene: TRBD1
J gene: TRBJ1-1
V gene: TRBV6-1
clone size: -

CDR3 DNA: TGTGCCTGGAGGGGGCAGGCCACCGGGGAGCTGTTTTTT
CDR3 protein: CAWRGQATGELFF
D gene: -
J gene: TRBJ2-2
V gene: TRBV30
clone size: -

CDR3 DNA: TGTGCCAGCAGTCCCCTAGCGGGAAGTTACGAGCAGTACTTC
CDR3 protein: CASSPLAGSYEQYF
D gene: TRBD2
J gene: TRBJ2-7
V gene: TRBV28
clone size: -

CDR3 DNA: TGTGCCAGCAGCTTATCGACGGCAGATACGCAGTATTTT
CDR3 protein: CASSLSTADTQYF
D gene: -
J gene: TRBJ2-3
V gene: TRBV7-8
clone size: -

CDR3 DNA: TGTGCCAGCCGCCCGAGGGCAGGGTCCTCTTTAGGAACTGAAGCTTTCTTT
CDR3 protein: CASRPRAGSSLGTEAFF
D gene: -
J gene: TRBJ1-1
V gene: TRBV6-1
clone size: -

CDR3 DNA: TGTGCCAGCAGCAAGATGGAGGTCAACCCCTATGGCTACACCTTC
CDR3 protein: CASSKMEVNPYGYTF
D gene: -
J gene: TRBJ1-2
V gene: TRBV21-1
clone size: once

CDR3 DNA: TGTGCCAGTAGTCTAACACTAGCAGCTAGCACAGATACGCAGTATTTT
CDR3 protein: CASSLTLAASTDTQYF
D gene: -
J gene: TRBJ2-3
V gene: TRBV19
clone size: -

CDR3 DNA: TGCGCCAGCAGCCGCCGACCGGGGGCGGAGACCCAGTACTTC
CDR3 protein: CASSRRPGAETQYF
D gene: -
J gene: TRBJ2-5
V gene: TRBV5-1
clone size: -

CDR3 DNA: TGTGCCAGCAGTCGGGATAACAGGGGCGATGGCTACACCTTC
CDR3 protein: CASSRDNRGDGYTF
D gene: TRBD1
J gene: TRBJ1-2
V gene: TRBV6-4
clone size: -

CDR3 DNA: TGTGCCAGCACCGAATCCGGGACGGTAGGAATGAACACTGAAGCTTTCTTT
CDR3 protein: CASTESGTVGMNTEAFF
D gene: -
J gene: TRBJ1-1
V gene: TRBV6-1
clone size: -

CDR3 DNA: TGTGCCAGCAGCTTCGGTGGGCGCGGGGACACTGAAGCTTTCTTT
CDR3 protein: CASSFGGRGDTEAFF
D gene: -
J gene: TRBJ1-1
V gene: TRBV7-9
clone size: -

CDR3 DNA: TGTGCCATCAGTGAAGGGATGAACACTGAAGCTTTCTTT
CDR3 protein: CAISEGMNTEAFF
D gene: -
J gene: TRBJ1-1
V gene: TRBV10-3
clone size: -

CDR3 DNA: TGTGCCAGCATGGGGGGGGGGTTTAATGGCTACACCTTC
CDR3 protein: CASMGGGFNGYTF
D gene: -
J gene: TRBJ1-2
V gene: TRBV6-1
clone size: -

CDR3 DNA: TGTGCCAGCAGTTACCTCTTTGCGGGGGGACGTCACGGCGAGCAGTACTTC
CDR3 protein: CASSYLFAGGRHGEQYF
D gene: TRBD2
J gene: TRBJ2-7
V gene: TRBV6-5
clone size: once

CDR3 DNA: TGTGCCAGCAGTTTAAGGAGCGGGAGGTTTGACGAGCAGTACTTC
CDR3 protein: CASSLRSGRFDEQYF
D gene: TRBD2
J gene: TRBJ2-7
V gene: TRBV28
clone size: -

CDR3 DNA: TGTGCCAGCAGGAAGGGACTAGCGGGGGGGGATGGGACCCAGTACTTC
CDR3 protein: CASRKGLAGGDGTQYF
D gene: TRBD2
J gene: TRBJ2-5
V gene: TRBV2
clone size: -

CDR3 DNA: TGTGCCAGCAGTTTAAAGGGACCCTTGGAGCCCCTCCACTTT
CDR3 protein: CASSLKGPLEPLHF
D gene: -
J gene: TRBJ1-6
V gene: TRBV27
clone size: few

CDR3 DNA: TGTGCCAGCAGCCTGGGACAGGGGGCTTATGGCTACACCTTC
CDR3 protein: CASSLGQGAYGYTF
D gene: TRBD1
J gene: TRBJ1-2
V gene: TRBV28
clone size: -

CDR3 DNA: TGTGCCAGCAGTGCCCAGCGGGGGAACACAGATACGCAGTATTTT
CDR3 protein: CASSAQRGNTDTQYF
D gene: TRBD2
J gene: TRBJ2-3
V gene: TRBV6-2/TRBV6-3
clone size: once

CDR3 DNA: TGTGCCAGCAGTTACCTCACAGGGGGCTACGAGCAGTACTTC
CDR3 protein: CASSYLTGGYEQYF
D gene: TRBD1
J gene: TRBJ2-7
V gene: TRBV6-2/TRBV6-3
clone size: -